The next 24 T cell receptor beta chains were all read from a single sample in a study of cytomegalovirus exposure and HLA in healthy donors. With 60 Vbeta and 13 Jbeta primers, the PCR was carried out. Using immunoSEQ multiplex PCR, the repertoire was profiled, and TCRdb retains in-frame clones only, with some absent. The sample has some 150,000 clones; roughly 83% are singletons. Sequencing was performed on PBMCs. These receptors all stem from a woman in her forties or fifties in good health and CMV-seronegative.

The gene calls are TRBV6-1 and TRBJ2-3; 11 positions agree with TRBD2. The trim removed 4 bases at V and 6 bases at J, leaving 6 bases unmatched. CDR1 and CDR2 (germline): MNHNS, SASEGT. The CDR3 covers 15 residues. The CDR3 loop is CASSGRLAGSDTQYF. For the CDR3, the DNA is TGTGCCAGCAGTGGACGACTAGCGGGATCGGATACGCAGTATTTT.

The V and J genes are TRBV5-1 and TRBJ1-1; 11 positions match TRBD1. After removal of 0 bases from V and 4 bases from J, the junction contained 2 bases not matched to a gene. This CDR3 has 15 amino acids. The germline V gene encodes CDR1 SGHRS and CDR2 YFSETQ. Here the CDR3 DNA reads TGCGCCAGCAGCTTGGGTGGGACAGGGGGCACTGAAGCTTTCTTT. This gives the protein CASSLGGTGGTEAFF. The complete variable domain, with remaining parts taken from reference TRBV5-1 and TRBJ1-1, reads KAGVTQTPRYLIKTRGQQVTLSCSPISGHRSVSWYQQTPGQGLQFLFEYFSETQRNKGNFPGRFSGRQFSNSRSEMNVSTLELGDSALYLCASSLGGTGGTEAFFGQGTRLTVV.

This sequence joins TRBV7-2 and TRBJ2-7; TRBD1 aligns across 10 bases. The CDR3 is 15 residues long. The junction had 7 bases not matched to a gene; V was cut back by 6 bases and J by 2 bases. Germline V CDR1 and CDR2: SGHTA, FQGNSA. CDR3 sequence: CASRPGGQGTYEQYF. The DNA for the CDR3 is TGTGCCAGCAGGCCCGGGGGACAGGGGACCTACGAGCAGTACTTC. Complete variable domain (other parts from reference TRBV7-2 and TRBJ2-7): GAGVSQSPSNKVTEKGKDVELRCDPISGHTALYWYRQSLGQGLEFLIYFQGNSAPDKSGLPSDRFSAERTGGSVSTLTIQRTQQEDSAVYLCASRPGGQGTYEQYFGPGTRLTVT.

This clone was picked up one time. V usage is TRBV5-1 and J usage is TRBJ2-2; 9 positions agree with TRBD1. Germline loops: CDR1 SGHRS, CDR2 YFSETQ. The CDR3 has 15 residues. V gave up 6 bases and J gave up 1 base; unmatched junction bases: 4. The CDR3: CASTPGQGNTGELFF. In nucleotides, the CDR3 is TGCGCCAGCACCCCGGGACAGGGGAACACCGGGGAGCTGTTTTTT.

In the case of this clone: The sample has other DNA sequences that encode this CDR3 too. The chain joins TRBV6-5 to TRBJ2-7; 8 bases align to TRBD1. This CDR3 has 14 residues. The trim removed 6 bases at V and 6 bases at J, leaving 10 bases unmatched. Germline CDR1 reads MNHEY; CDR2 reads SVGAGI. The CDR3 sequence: CASRNRGQVGEQYF. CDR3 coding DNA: TGTGCCAGCAGGAACCGGGGACAGGTTGGCGAGCAGTACTTC.

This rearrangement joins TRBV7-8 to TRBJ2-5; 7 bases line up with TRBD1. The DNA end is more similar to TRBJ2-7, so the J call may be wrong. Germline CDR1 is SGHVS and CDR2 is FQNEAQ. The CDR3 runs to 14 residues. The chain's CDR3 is CASSPGQDAYEQYF. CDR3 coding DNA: TGTGCCAGCAGCCCAGGACAGGACGCCTACGAGCAGTACTTC.

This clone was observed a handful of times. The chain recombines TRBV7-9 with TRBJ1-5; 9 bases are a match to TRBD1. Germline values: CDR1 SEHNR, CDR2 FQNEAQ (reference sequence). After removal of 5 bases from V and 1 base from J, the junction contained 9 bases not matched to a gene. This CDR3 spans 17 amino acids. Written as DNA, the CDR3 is TGTGCCAGCAGCGCCACCTCGGGACAGGGCAGCAATCAGCCCCAGCATTTT. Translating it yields CASSATSGQGSNQPQHF.

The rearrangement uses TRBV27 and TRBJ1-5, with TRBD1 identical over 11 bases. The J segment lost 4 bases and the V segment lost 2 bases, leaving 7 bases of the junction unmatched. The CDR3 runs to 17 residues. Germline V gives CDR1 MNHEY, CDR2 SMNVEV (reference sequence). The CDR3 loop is CASSLMTGTGGNQPQHF. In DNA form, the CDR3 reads TGTGCCAGCAGTTTAATGACCGGGACAGGGGGTAATCAGCCCCAGCATTTT.

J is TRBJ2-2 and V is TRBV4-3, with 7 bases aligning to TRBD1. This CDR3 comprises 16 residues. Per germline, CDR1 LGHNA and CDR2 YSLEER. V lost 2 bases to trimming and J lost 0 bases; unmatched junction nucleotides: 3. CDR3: CASSQQTGTNTGELFF. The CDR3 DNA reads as TGCGCCAGCAGCCAACAGACAGGGACGAACACCGGGGAGCTGTTTTTT.

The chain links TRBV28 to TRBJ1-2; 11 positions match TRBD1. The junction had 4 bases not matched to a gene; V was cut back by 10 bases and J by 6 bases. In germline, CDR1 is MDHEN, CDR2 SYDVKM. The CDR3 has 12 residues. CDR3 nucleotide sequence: TGTGCCACAGGACAGGGGGCCAATGGCTACACCTTC. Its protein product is CATGQGANGYTF.

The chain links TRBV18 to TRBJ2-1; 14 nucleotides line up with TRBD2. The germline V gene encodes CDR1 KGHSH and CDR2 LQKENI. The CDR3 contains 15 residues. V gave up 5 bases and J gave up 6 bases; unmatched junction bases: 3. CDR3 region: CASSEGLAGVNEQFF. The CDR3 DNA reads TGTGCCAGCTCAGAGGGACTAGCGGGAGTCAATGAGCAGTTCTTC.

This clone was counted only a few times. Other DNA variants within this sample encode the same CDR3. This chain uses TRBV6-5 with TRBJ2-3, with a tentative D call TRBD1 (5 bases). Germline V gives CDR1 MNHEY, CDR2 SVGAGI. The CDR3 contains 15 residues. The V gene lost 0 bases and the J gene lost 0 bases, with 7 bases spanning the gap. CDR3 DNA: TGTGCCAGCAGTTACTCTGACAGCAGCACAGATACGCAGTATTTT. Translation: CASSYSDSSTDTQYF.

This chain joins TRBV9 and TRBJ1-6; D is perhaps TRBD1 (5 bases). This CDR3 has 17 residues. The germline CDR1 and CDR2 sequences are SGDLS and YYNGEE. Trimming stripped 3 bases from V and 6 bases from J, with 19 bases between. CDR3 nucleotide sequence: TGTGCCAGCAGCGCCGAGGGAGGGGCTAGTGGTAATTCACCCCTCCACTTT. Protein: CASSAEGGASGNSPLHF.

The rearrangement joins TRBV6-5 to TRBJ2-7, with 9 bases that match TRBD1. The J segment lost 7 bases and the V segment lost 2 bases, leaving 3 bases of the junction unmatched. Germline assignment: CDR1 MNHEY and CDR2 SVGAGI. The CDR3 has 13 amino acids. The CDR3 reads CASSYLGQGEQYF. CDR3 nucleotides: TGTGCCAGCAGTTACCTAGGACAGGGGGAGCAGTACTTC.

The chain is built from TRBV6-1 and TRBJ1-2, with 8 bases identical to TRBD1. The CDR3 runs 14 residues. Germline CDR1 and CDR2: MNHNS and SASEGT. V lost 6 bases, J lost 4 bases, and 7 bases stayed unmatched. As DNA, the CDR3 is TGTGCCAGCAGCGACAGGGGTGTAGGCTATGGCTACACCTTC. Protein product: CASSDRGVGYGYTF.

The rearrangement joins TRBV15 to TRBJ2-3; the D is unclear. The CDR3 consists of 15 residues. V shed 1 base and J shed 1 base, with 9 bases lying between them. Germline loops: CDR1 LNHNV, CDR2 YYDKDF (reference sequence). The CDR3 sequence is CATSRANLGTDTQYF. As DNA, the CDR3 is TGTGCCACCAGCAGAGCCAATCTAGGCACAGATACGCAGTATTTT.

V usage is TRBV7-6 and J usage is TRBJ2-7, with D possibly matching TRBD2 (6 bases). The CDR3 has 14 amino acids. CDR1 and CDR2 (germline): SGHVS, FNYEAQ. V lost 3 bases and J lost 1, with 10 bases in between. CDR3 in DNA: TGTGCCAGCAGCTTGGGACTCCGGTCCTACGAGCAGTACTTC. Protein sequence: CASSLGLRSYEQYF. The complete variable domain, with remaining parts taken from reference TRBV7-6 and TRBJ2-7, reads GAGVSQSPRYKVTKRGQDVALRCDPISGHVSLYWYRQALGQGPEFLTYFNYEAQQDKSGLPNDRFSAERPEGSISTLTIQRTEQRDSAMYRCASSLGLRSYEQYFGPGTRLTVT.

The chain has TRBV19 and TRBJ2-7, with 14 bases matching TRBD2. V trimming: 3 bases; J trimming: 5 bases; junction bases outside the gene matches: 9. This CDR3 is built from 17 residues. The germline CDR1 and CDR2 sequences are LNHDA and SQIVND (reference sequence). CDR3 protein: CASSMGTSGSGLDEQYF. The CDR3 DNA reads TGTGCCAGTAGTATGGGGACTAGCGGGAGTGGACTGGACGAGCAGTACTTC.

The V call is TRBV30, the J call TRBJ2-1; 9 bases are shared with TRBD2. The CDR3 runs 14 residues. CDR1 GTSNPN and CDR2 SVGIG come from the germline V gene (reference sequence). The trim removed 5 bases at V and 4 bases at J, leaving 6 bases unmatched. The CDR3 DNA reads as TGTGCCTGGCCCGGGACTAGCAAGTACAATGAGCAGTTCTTC. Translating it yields CAWPGTSKYNEQFF.

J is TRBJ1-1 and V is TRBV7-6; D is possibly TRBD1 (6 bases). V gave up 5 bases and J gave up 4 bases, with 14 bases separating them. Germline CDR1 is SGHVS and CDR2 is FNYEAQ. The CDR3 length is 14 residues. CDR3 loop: CASSTSPGATEAFF. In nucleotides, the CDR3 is TGTGCCAGCAGCACTTCTCCAGGGGCCACTGAAGCTTTCTTT.

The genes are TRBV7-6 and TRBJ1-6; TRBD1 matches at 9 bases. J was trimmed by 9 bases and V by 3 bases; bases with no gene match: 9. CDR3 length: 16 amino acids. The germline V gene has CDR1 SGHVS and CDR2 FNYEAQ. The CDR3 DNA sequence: TGTGCCAGCAGCTTGTCGGGACAGGGTCTGGCTTCACCCCTCCACTTT. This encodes CASSLSGQGLASPLHF.

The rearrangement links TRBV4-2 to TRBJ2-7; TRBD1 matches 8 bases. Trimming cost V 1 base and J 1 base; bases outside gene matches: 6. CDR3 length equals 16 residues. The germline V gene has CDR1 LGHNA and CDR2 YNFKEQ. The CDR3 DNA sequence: TGTGCCAGCAGCCAAGCCACCGGGACAGGTTCCTACGAGCAGTACTTC. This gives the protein CASSQATGTGSYEQYF.

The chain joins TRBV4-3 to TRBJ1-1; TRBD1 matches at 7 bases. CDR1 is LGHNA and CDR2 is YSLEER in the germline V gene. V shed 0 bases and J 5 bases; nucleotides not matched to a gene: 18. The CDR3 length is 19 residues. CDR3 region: CASSQDTPAPRGGETEAFF. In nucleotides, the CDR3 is TGCGCCAGCAGCCAAGATACCCCAGCCCCCCGAGGGGGCGAAACTGAAGCTTTCTTT.

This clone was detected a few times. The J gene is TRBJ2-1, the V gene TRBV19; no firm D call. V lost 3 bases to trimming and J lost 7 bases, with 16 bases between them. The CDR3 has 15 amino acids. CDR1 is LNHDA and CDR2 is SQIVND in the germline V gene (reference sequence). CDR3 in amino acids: CASSIEVLDLNEQFF. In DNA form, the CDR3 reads TGTGCCAGTAGTATCGAGGTCCTCGACCTAAATGAGCAGTTCTTC.